This T cell receptor (beta chain) was sequenced in a study of T cell repertoires in cytomegalovirus infection. Germline V CDR1 and CDR2: SGHTA, FQGNSA. V lost 1 base and J lost 11; bases outside the gene matches: 13. CDR3 length equals 16 residues. Each CDR3 protein gets one entry after TCRdb re-called the reads with MiXCR. The sample contains 510,000 or so distinct CDR3 sequences, approximately 26% of which appear only once. This clonotype was seen many times. This rearrangement joins TRBV7-2 to TRBJ2-1; 8 nucleotides match TRBD2. The receptor was isolated from a human donor in good health (CMV status not recorded). Some clones in this sample may be carry-over from other donors' samples. The sequencing input was PBMCs. CDR3 amino acids: CASSLGLAGVQEKQFF. DNA of the CDR3: TGTGCCAGCAGCTTAGGGCTAGCGGGTGTTCAGGAAAAGCAGTTCTTC.